Below are 20 T cell receptor beta chains sequenced from a single sample in a study of T-cell reconstitution after alpha-beta-depleted transplantation in children. Unique molecular identifiers were incorporated into the prepared TCRbeta library. One entry per CDR3 protein, called by TCRdb with MiXCR from the PCR reads. Of some 390,000 distinct CDR3 sequences detected, roughly 20% appear once; the ten largest clones hold about 3.8%. The specimen comprised PBMCs from the stem cell graft donor, sampled from the stem cell graft. These TCRs come from a human donor who donated a stem cell graft to a child with acute myeloid leukemia.

This clonotype was counted a few times. The chain has TRBV29-1 and TRBJ2-7; TRBD1 is a possible D gene (6 bases). V lost 6 bases and J lost 0, with 12 bases in between. The CDR3 is 13 amino acids. The germline V gene encodes CDR1 SQVTM and CDR2 ANQGSEA. This CDR3 reads CSVVGQLSYEQYF. CDR3 coding DNA: TGCAGCGTCGTTGGACAGCTCTCCTACGAGCAGTACTTC.

This clonotype turned up a few times. This chain uses TRBV10-3 with TRBJ2-7; D ambiguous. Germline V gene lookup returns CDR1 ENHRY and CDR2 SYGVKD. Trimming took 6 bases from V and 5 from J, leaving 11 bases between them. The CDR3 extends over 12 amino acids. The CDR3 coding sequence is TGTGCCATCAGAGAAGATAACGACGAGCAGTACTTC. Residues: CAIREDNDEQYF.

This clonotype has only a few counts. This rearrangement joins TRBV7-3 to TRBJ2-3; 9 bases match TRBD2. V dropped 4 bases and J dropped 0; count of bases not matched to a gene: 5. This CDR3 contains 16 residues. The germline CDR1 and CDR2 sequences are SGHTA and FQGTGA. The CDR3 loop is CASSWAGGTSTDTQYF. CDR3 bases: TGTGCCAGCAGCTGGGCGGGGGGGACTAGCACAGATACGCAGTATTTT.

V usage is TRBV15 and J usage is TRBJ2-7; maybe TRBD1 (5 bases). CDR1 and CDR2 (germline): LNHNV, YYDKDF (reference sequence). V was clipped by 0 bases and J by 0 bases, with 18 bases between them. The CDR3 is 18 amino acids. CDR3 sequence: CATSRDRIGRAGSYEQYF. The CDR3 nucleotides are TGTGCCACCAGCAGAGATAGAATTGGCAGGGCCGGCTCCTACGAGCAGTACTTC. The complete variable domain, with remaining parts taken from reference TRBV15 and TRBJ2-7, reads DAMVIQNPRYQVTQFGKPVTLSCSQTLNHNVMYWYQQKSSQAPKLLFHYYDKDFNNEADTPDNFQSRRPNTSFCFLDIRSPGLGDTAMYLCATSRDRIGRAGSYEQYFGPGTRLTVT.

This clonotype was detected a few times. The chain carries TRBV5-1 and TRBJ2-7; 10 bases match TRBD2. This CDR3 has 15 residues. The junction had 6 bases not matched to a gene; V was cut back by 0 bases and J by 6 bases. The germline V gene has CDR1 SGHRS and CDR2 YFSETQ. The CDR3 is CASSLERTSGTEQYF. As DNA, the CDR3 is TGCGCCAGCAGCTTGGAGAGGACTAGCGGAACCGAGCAGTACTTC.

In its sample, this clonotype was seen a few times. The gene calls are TRBV4-3 and TRBJ2-1; D may be TRBD1 (6 bases). Trimming pared 0 bases from V and 3 bases from J, leaving 12 bases between. The CDR3 consists of 16 residues. CDR1 is LGHNA, CDR2 YSLEER, per germline. This CDR3 reads CASSQEARGNYNEQFF. The DNA of the CDR3 is TGCGCCAGCAGCCAAGAGGCCAGGGGCAACTACAATGAGCAGTTCTTC.

A few counts support this clonotype. The rearrangement uses TRBV12-3 or TRBV12-4 and TRBJ2-7; D call uncertain. The CDR3 sequence is 13 residues long. V lost 6 bases, J lost 4 bases, and 13 bases lay in between. The CDR3 DNA reads TGTGCCAGCAGCCCGCTGGGTCCGTACGAGCAGTACTTC. This sequence encodes CASSPLGPYEQYF.

This clonotype was recorded a few times. The chain has TRBV6-1 and TRBJ2-1; TRBD2 matches 10 bases. The CDR3 sequence is 17 residues long. Looked up from germline, CDR1 is MNHNS and CDR2 is SASEGT. With 7 bases clipped from V and 3 bases from J, the junction kept 12 bases outside the gene matches. CDR3 in DNA: TGTGCCAGCATTGGACAGGAGACTAGCGGGTACTACAATGAGCAGTTCTTC. This sequence encodes CASIGQETSGYYNEQFF.

This clonotype was recorded many times. This chain connects TRBV20-1 to TRBJ2-5; 11 nucleotides line up with TRBD2. Germline V gene data show CDR1 as DFQATT and CDR2 as SNEGSKA (reference sequence). The CDR3 covers 13 residues. The trim removed 1 base at V and 5 bases at J, leaving 0 bases unmatched. The CDR3 sequence: CSARGTSGETQYF. In DNA form, the CDR3 reads TGCAGTGCTAGAGGGACTAGCGGGGAGACCCAGTACTTC.

In its sample, this clonotype was seen many times. CDR3: CSSAESNLGNYGYTF. CDR3 sequence (DNA): TGCAGCTCGGCGGAAAGTAATCTTGGGAACTATGGCTACACCTTC. The V call is TRBV29-1, the J call TRBJ1-2; D not resolved. CDR1 is SQVTM, CDR2 ANQGSEA, per germline. This CDR3 has 15 residues. The germline V and J ends were trimmed by 8 bases and 2 bases, with 21 bases remaining between them.

In this sample, this clonotype turned up many times. This chain uses TRBV20-1 with TRBJ2-1; 7 bases agree with TRBD2. The CDR3 has 17 amino acids. The V gene's germline CDR1 is DFQATT and CDR2 SNEGSKA (reference sequence). The V gene end was trimmed by 0 bases and the J gene end by 2 bases; junction bases not matched to a gene: 10. The CDR3 bases are TGCAGTGCTAGAGATCATACGGGACTACTAGCCTACAATGAGCAGTTCTTC. Protein: CSARDHTGLLAYNEQFF.

This clonotype was counted a few times. The genes are TRBV7-2 and TRBJ2-7; either TRBD1 or TRBD2 may supply D (5 bases each). Trimming took off 5 bases at V and 7 bases at J, with 15 bases between the two ends. This CDR3 is 13 amino acids long. CDR1 is SGHTA, CDR2 FQGNSA, per germline. This CDR3 is CASSGGPPGEQYF. The CDR3 region has the DNA TGTGCCAGCAGCGGGGGACCACCGGGGGAGCAGTACTTC.

The genes are TRBV5-1 and TRBJ2-7; 13 bases match TRBD2. Unmatched junction bases numbered 8, after V lost 4 bases and J lost 7 bases. The CDR3 contains 15 residues. From germline, CDR1 is SGHRS and CDR2 YFSETQ. The CDR3 protein is CASSQNGLAGVEQYF. Here the CDR3 DNA reads TGCGCCAGCAGCCAAAATGGACTAGCGGGAGTGGAGCAGTACTTC.

This clonotype was recorded at least ten times. The chain recombines TRBV30 with TRBJ2-1, with D maybe TRBD1 (6 bases). Trimming left V 3 bases short and J 2 bases short, with 14 bases between. The CDR3 covers 15 residues. CDR1 is GTSNPN and CDR2 is SVGIG in the germline V gene (reference sequence). In DNA, the CDR3 is TGTGCCTGGAGAATGACAGGTTTGACCTACAATGAGCAGTTCTTC. It specifies CAWRMTGLTYNEQFF.

Points on this clonotype: A much larger clone differs by one base, so this may be a read error. The V gene is TRBV20-1, the J gene TRBJ1-3, with 8 bases aligning to TRBD1. The length of the CDR3 is 15 residues. J gave up 0 bases and V 1 base, and 2 bases lay outside the gene matches. The germline V gene has CDR1 DFQATT and CDR2 SNEGSKA (reference sequence). CDR3 DNA sequence: TGCAGTGCTAGAGCGGGACAGGCCTCTGGAAACACCATATATTTT. Its protein is CSARAGQASGNTIYF.

V usage is TRBV5-1 and J usage is TRBJ2-7; 7 bases align to TRBD2. CDR3 length: 15 residues. Trimming cost V 4 bases and J 2 bases; bases outside gene matches: 9. Germline CDR1 reads SGHRS; CDR2 reads YFSETQ. CDR3 protein: CASSRAGDFAYEQYF. Here the CDR3 DNA reads TGCGCCAGCAGCCGTGCGGGGGATTTTGCCTACGAGCAGTACTTC.

CDR3 sequence reads: CASSFLFSGDRGKNEQFF. CDR3 DNA sequence: TGTGCCAGCAGTTTCCTCTTCTCAGGGGACAGGGGTAAGAATGAGCAGTTCTTC. The chain employs TRBV12-3 or TRBV12-4 and TRBJ2-1, with 10 bases aligning to TRBD1. J was trimmed by 7 bases and V by 3 bases; bases with no gene match: 15. The CDR3 totals 18 residues.

This clonotype was seen only a few times. This chain uses TRBV7-2 with TRBJ2-7, with D possibly being TRBD1 (5 bases). Germline values: CDR1 SGHTA, CDR2 FQGNSA. V shed 0 bases and J shed 2 bases, with 11 bases lying between them. The CDR3 is made up of 15 amino acids. CDR3 coding DNA: TGTGCCAGCAGCTTAGCCCCGCAGGGTACCTACGAGCAGTACTTC. Residues: CASSLAPQGTYEQYF.

With respect to this clonotype: Compared with germline, one end of the junction differs, possibly owing to a read error. The V call is TRBV7-7, the J call TRBJ2-2; TRBD1 agrees at 12 bases. The germline gives CDR1 SSHAT, CDR2 FNYEAQ (reference sequence). The CDR3 is 17 residues long. CDR3 sequence reads: CASSSAGQGARTGELFF. The CDR3 DNA reads TGTGCTAGCAGCTCCGCGGGACAGGGGGCGCGAACCGGGGAGCTGTTTTTT. Full variable domain (remainder filled in from reference TRBV7-7 and TRBJ2-2): GAGVSQSPRYKVTKRGQDVTLRCDPISSHATLYWYQQALGQGPEFLTYFNYEAQPDKSGLPSDRFSAERPEGSISTLTIQRTEQRDSAMYRCASSSAGQGARTGELFFGEGSRLTVL.

The chain is built from TRBV12-3 or TRBV12-4 and TRBJ2-2; D call uncertain. V dropped 1 base and J dropped 4 bases, with 7 bases sitting between them. This CDR3 is 14 amino acids long. CDR3 DNA: TGTGCCAGCAGTTTAGAGGTCAGCACCGGGGAGCTGTTTTTT. It encodes CASSLEVSTGELFF.